A selection of T cell receptor beta chains follows, all from one sample in a study of T-cell memory formation after mild COVID-19. TCRdb called the 5' RACE reads again in MiXCR, with one record for every CDR3 protein. This table holds tens of thousands of distinct CDR3 sequences, approximately 15% found once. Sequenced sample: PBMCs or a T cell subset sorted from them (not recorded which). All receptors derive from an adult woman who had mild COVID-19 (a few samples of this study predate the infection). Cell type and time point are not known. Both conserved end residues are part of each CDR3. Fields, in order: clone size, D gene, J gene, V gene, CDR3 DNA, CDR3 protein. A D gene is named only where the DNA matches it firmly. Some rows have no size entry. The others give once, few or many, or a class for an expanded clone.

>NA|NA|TRBJ1-2|TRBV5-1
TGCGCCAGCAGCTTGATGGAGTCGGATGGCTACACCTTC
CASSLMESDGYTF
>few|NA|TRBJ2-1|TRBV27
TGTGCCAGCAGCTTAGGACTGGAGGTCCTCTTC
CASSLGLEVLF
>NA|TRBD1|TRBJ2-1|TRBV14
TGTGCCAGCAGCCAGCTACTCGGGACAGGGTTTTTCAATGAGCAGTTCTTC
CASSQLLGTGFFNEQFF
>NA|NA|TRBJ2-5|TRBV24-1
TGTGCCACCAGTGATATCCAAGAGACCCAGTACTTC
CATSDIQETQYF
>NA|NA|TRBJ2-2|TRBV24-1
TGTGCCACCAGTGATGGGGGACTTATGAACACCGGGGAGCTGTTTTTT
CATSDGGLMNTGELFF
>NA|TRBD1|TRBJ1-1|TRBV30
TGTGCCTGGAGTTACACAGGGGGCACTGAAGCTTTCTTT
CAWSYTGGTEAFF
>NA|TRBD1|TRBJ2-7|TRBV20-1
TGCAGTGCTAGAGACCCGGAGACAGGGGCTCGGTACTTC
CSARDPETGARYF
>NA|TRBD1|TRBJ2-1|TRBV9
TGTGCCAGCAGCCCCTCCGGGACAGGGAATTGGCAGTTCTTC
CASSPSGTGNWQFF
>many|NA|TRBJ2-3|TRBV7-9
TGTGCCAGCAGCCGTAGCGGCACAGATACGCAGTATTTT
CASSRSGTDTQYF
>few|TRBD1|TRBJ2-7|TRBV7-9
TGTGCCAGCAGCTTAGGGGACAGGGGGCCTTTCGAGCAGTACTTC
CASSLGDRGPFEQYF
>NA|NA|TRBJ2-1|TRBV20-1
TGCAGTGCTAGAGATAAGGGACGGTCCTTCGGCAATGAGCAGTTCTTC
CSARDKGRSFGNEQFF
>NA|NA|TRBJ2-1|TRBV12-3/TRBV12-4
TGTGCCAGCACCCTTAAAGGAGCCCCCTACAATGAGCAGTTCTTC
CASTLKGAPYNEQFF
>few|TRBD1|TRBJ1-1|TRBV11-2
TGTGCCAGCAGCACCGGACAGGGGCTCACTGAAGCTTTCTTT
CASSTGQGLTEAFF
>NA|TRBD1|TRBJ1-3|TRBV3-1
TGTGCCAGCAGCCAAGTGGACAGGCTATCCTCTGGAAACACCATATATTTT
CASSQVDRLSSGNTIYF